This T cell receptor (beta chain) is from a study of regulatory T cells in long-lasting Graves disease. Study background: Persistent cases were those of Graves' disease that involved over 5 years of antithyroid drugs with positive TSH receptor antibodies.

The table lists this clonotype with a few counts. Its target is unknown. Study results and caveats: Relative to newly diagnosed Graves' patients, persistent ones had lower TCR diversity.

Arm-PCR of CDR3 regions with iRepertoire HTBI primers generated TCR beta libraries. TCRdb re-derived calls from the multiplex PCR reads in MiXCR, one entry per CDR3 protein. The table lists about 420,000 distinct CDR3 sequences, around 20% of them singletons, with 26% in the top ten. Time point meaning: persistent/refractory GD, antithyroid drugs over 5 years with positive TRAb. PBMC RNA served as the TCR library source. Peripheral blood, around 9.4 milliliters of it, was drawn into EDTA tubes. Looked up from germline, CDR1 is GTSNPN and CDR2 is SVGIG (reference sequence). Trimming removed 5 bases at V and 7 bases at J, with 14 bases between. This CDR3 has 12 amino acids.

The input for sequencing was peripheral blood mononuclear cells (PBMCs), taken when the disease was refractory, from a patient treated with antithyroid drugs. The rearrangement links TRBV30 to TRBJ1-2; D possibly corresponds to TRBD1 (5 bases). The origin of this receptor is a female donor with Graves disease. CDR3 DNA sequence: TGTGCCTGGTTCCTGTCAGGGTTTGGCTACACCTTC. It specifies CAWFLSGFGYTF.